Listed below are T cell receptor beta chains from one sample, sequenced in a study of graft-versus-host responses after intestinal transplantation. This table comes from immunoSEQ multiplex PCR, and its TCRdb copy is limited to in-frame clones, with some not included. Of tens of thousands of clones in the sample, over 85% are singletons; the top ten hold 0.45% to 0.6%. These receptors have no known antigen. This sample comprised unstimulated CD8+ T cells sorted from spleen or lymph node cells, obtained before intestinal transplant. The source of these receptors is a human donor who received an intestinal transplant. CDR3s include the opening cysteine and the closing phenylalanine or tryptophan. The D gene is left open where the match is weak. Expanded clones are given a class, and other clones once, few, many or no size at all.

D gene	V gene	J gene	clone size	CDR3 protein	CDR3 DNA
NA	TRBV2	TRBJ1-6	NA	CASSAGGRGPLHF	TGTGCCAGCAGTGCCGGGGGAAGGGGACCCCTCCACTTT
NA	TRBV2	TRBJ2-7	NA	CASSEVRDLNYEQYF	TGTGCCAGCAGTGAAGTCCGGGATCTCAACTACGAGCAGTACTTC
NA	TRBV28	TRBJ2-1	NA	CASTLTRNEQFF	TGTGCCAGCACTTTAACGCGGAATGAGCAGTTCTTC
TRBD1	TRBV4-3	TRBJ1-3	NA	CASSETGGLGNTIYF	TGCGCCAGCTCCGAGACAGGGGGTCTTGGAAACACCATATATTTT
NA	TRBV13	TRBJ1-2	NA	CASSLGFPGVGYGYTF	TGTGCCAGCAGCTTAGGGTTTCCGGGTGTAGGCTATGGCTACACCTTC
NA	TRBV19	TRBJ2-3	NA	CASRPPAGTDTQYF	TGTGCCAGTAGACCCCCCGCGGGCACAGATACGCAGTATTTT
TRBD1	TRBV5-1	TRBJ2-5	NA	CASSRDRQETQYF	TGCGCCAGCAGCCGGGACAGGCAAGAGACCCAGTACTTC
NA	TRBV2	TRBJ2-7	NA	CASSEAAGDLYEQYF	TGTGCCAGCAGTGAAGCCGCCGGGGATCTCTACGAGCAGTACTTC
NA	TRBV28	TRBJ2-3	NA	CASSQSLVTDTQYF	TGTGCCAGCAGTCAAAGTTTAGTGACAGATACGCAGTATTTT
NA	TRBV30	TRBJ2-5	NA	CAWMDPVIDIQETQYF	TGTGCCTGGATGGATCCTGTAATTGACATACAAGAGACCCAGTACTTC
NA	TRBV7-9	TRBJ1-2	NA	CASSYGLDGYTF	TGTGCCAGCAGCTACGGTCTCGATGGCTACACCTTC
TRBD1	TRBV4-1	TRBJ2-7	NA	CASSRGPGQAYEQYF	TGCGCCAGCAGCCGCGGGCCGGGACAGGCCTACGAGCAGTACTTC
NA	TRBV19	TRBJ1-6	once	CASTSGVGHSPLHF	TGTGCCAGTACCTCCGGGGTCGGCCATTCACCCCTCCACTTT
NA	TRBV11-1	TRBJ2-3	NA	CASSSDGADPSTDTQYF	TGTGCCAGCAGCTCCGATGGGGCGGACCCTAGCACAGATACGCAGTATTTT
NA	TRBV30	TRBJ1-2	NA	CAWSVGGFGYTF	TGTGCCTGGAGTGTAGGAGGGTTCGGCTACACCTTC
NA	TRBV2	TRBJ2-3	NA	CASSDNPSTDTQYF	TGTGCCAGCAGTGATAATCCTAGCACAGATACGCAGTATTTT
TRBD1	TRBV27	TRBJ1-1	NA	CASSLDRGNTEAFF	TGTGCCAGCAGTTTAGACAGGGGGAACACTGAAGCTTTCTTT
TRBD2	TRBV9	TRBJ2-5	NA	CASSVEDGLAGKETQYF	TGTGCCAGCAGCGTAGAGGACGGGCTAGCGGGAAAAGAGACCCAGTACTTC
NA	TRBV6-4	TRBJ2-2	once	CASSDRQGYTGELFF	TGTGCCAGCAGTGACAGGCAGGGCTACACCGGGGAGCTGTTTTTT
NA	TRBV5-1	TRBJ2-1	NA	CASSLARGEQFF	TGCGCCAGCAGCTTGGCTAGGGGTGAGCAGTTCTTC
TRBD1	TRBV6-4	TRBJ2-2	few	CASSGTGDTGELFF	TGTGCCAGCAGTGGGACAGGGGACACCGGGGAGCTGTTTTTT
TRBD2	TRBV4-1	TRBJ2-7	NA	CASSQERTSVSYEQYF	TGCGCCAGCAGCCAAGAGCGGACTAGCGTCTCCTACGAGCAGTACTTC
NA	TRBV4-2	TRBJ1-6	NA	CASSQQGSSYNSPLHF	TGTGCCAGCAGCCAACAGGGGAGCTCCTATAATTCACCCCTCCACTTT
TRBD1	TRBV6-1	TRBJ1-6	once	CASSESGQGHNSPLHF	TGTGCCAGCAGTGAATCGGGACAGGGACATAATTCACCCCTCCACTTT
TRBD2	TRBV11-2	TRBJ2-7	NA	CASSLAGLNSYEQYF	TGTGCCAGCAGCTTAGCGGGACTAAACTCCTACGAGCAGTACTTC
NA	TRBV6-1	TRBJ1-2	NA	CASSEELQGPGYTF	TGTGCCAGCAGTGAAGAACTCCAGGGCCCTGGCTACACCTTC
NA	TRBV7-9	TRBJ1-1	NA	CASSLGRTEAFF	TGTGCCAGCAGCTTAGGGAGGACTGAAGCTTTCTTT
NA	TRBV4-1	TRBJ2-2	once	CASSQVWQRHGELFF	TGCGCCAGCAGCCAAGTATGGCAGCGCCACGGGGAGCTGTTTTTT
TRBD1	TRBV4-1	TRBJ1-2	NA	CASREQGQGYTF	TGCGCCAGCAGGGAACAGGGGCAAGGCTACACCTTC
NA	TRBV4-1	TRBJ2-3	NA	CASSQAIFDSGADTQYF	TGCGCCAGCAGCCAAGCTATTTTTGACAGTGGAGCGGATACGCAGTATTTT
NA	TRBV7-8	TRBJ2-2	NA	CASSTINTGELFF	TGTGCCAGCAGCACTATTAACACCGGGGAGCTGTTTTTT
TRBD1	TRBV27	TRBJ1-2	NA	CASSLSGQGGDYGYTF	TGTGCCAGCAGTTTATCGGGACAGGGAGGAGACTATGGCTACACCTTC
NA	TRBV5-5	TRBJ1-2	NA	CASSPPGSYGYTF	TGTGCCAGCAGCCCACCGGGGTCTTATGGCTACACCTTC
TRBD1	TRBV28	TRBJ1-5	NA	CASSISGTGLQPQHF	TGTGCCAGCAGTATTTCCGGGACAGGGCTCCAGCCCCAGCATTTT
TRBD1	TRBV7-8	TRBJ2-3	NA	CASSTTGLNTDTQYF	TGTGCCAGCAGTACGACAGGGCTGAACACAGATACGCAGTATTTT
TRBD2	TRBV11-2	TRBJ2-1	once	CASNPQSSGGRDEQFF	TGTGCCAGCAACCCGCAGTCTAGCGGGGGTAGGGATGAGCAGTTCTTC
NA	TRBV5-6	TRBJ2-7	NA	CASSLGQSSYEQYF	TGTGCCAGCAGCTTGGGGCAGTCTTCCTACGAGCAGTACTTC
TRBD2	TRBV11-3	TRBJ2-2	NA	CASSPGGTLTGELFF	TGTGCCAGCAGCCCCGGGGGGACTCTCACCGGGGAGCTGTTTTTT
NA	TRBV5-1	TRBJ2-1	NA	CASSKSHSNYNEQFF	TGCGCCAGCTCAAAATCCCATTCCAATTACAATGAGCAGTTCTTC
NA	TRBV9	TRBJ1-5	NA	CASNGGNSNQPQHF	TGTGCCAGCAACGGCGGGAATAGCAATCAGCCCCAGCATTTT